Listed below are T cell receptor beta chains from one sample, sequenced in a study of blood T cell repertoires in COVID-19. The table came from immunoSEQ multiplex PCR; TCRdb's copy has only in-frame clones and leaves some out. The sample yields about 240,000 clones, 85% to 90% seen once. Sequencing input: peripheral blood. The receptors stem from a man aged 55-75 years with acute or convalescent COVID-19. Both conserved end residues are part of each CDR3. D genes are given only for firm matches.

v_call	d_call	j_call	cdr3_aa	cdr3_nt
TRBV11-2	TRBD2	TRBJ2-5	CASSSLQREGPKTQYF	TGTGCCAGCAGCTCCCTACAGCGGGAGGGCCCGAAGACCCAGTACTTC
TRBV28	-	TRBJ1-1	CASILSGGGVTEAFF	TGTGCCAGCATCCTATCGGGGGGGGGAGTCACTGAAGCTTTCTTT
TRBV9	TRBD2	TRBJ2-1	CASSSGLADEQFF	TGTGCCAGCAGCTCGGGACTAGCGGATGAGCAGTTCTTC
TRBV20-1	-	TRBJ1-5	CSARGQLNQPQHF	TGCAGTGCTCGTGGACAGCTCAATCAGCCCCAGCATTTT
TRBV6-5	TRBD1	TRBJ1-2	CASRGTGGANYGYTF	TGTGCCAGCAGAGGGACAGGGGGAGCTAACTATGGCTACACCTTC
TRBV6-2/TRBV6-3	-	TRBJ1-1	CASSYLPGFNTEAFF	TGTGCCAGCAGTTACCTTCCCGGGTTCAACACTGAAGCTTTCTTT
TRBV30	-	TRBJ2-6	CAWSVQVPGANVLTF	TGTGCCTGGAGTGTACAGGTACCTGGGGCCAACGTCCTGACTTTC
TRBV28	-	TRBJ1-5	CASKQENQPQHF	TGTGCCAGCAAACAGGAGAATCAGCCCCAGCATTTT
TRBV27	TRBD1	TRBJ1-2	CASSWGQGSGYTF	TGTGCCAGCAGTTGGGGACAGGGCTCTGGCTACACCTTC
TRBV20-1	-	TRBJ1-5	CSASTGNNQPQHF	TGCAGTGCTAGTACAGGGAACAATCAGCCCCAGCATTTT
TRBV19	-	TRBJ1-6	CASRGGVNDSPLHF	TGTGCCAGTAGGGGAGGGGTGAACGATTCACCCCTCCACTTT
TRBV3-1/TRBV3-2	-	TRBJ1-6	CASSQLNPGLNSPLHF	TGTGCCAGCAGCCAACTGAATCCGGGTCTTAATTCACCCCTCCACTTT
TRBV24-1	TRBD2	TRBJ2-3	CATSDLSTERDAQYF	TGTGCCACCAGTGATTTAAGTACAGAGCGGGACGCGCAGTATTTT
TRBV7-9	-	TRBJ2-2	CASLTTGELFF	TGTGCCAGTCTCACAACCGGGGAGCTGTTTTTT
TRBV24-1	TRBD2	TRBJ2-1	CATSPPGLAAKSANNEQFF	TGTGCCACCAGTCCCCCGGGACTAGCGGCTAAGAGTGCAAACAATGAGCAGTTCTTC
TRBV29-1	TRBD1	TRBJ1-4	CSVSTGGGRANEKLFF	TGCAGCGTATCGACAGGGGGCGGAAGAGCTAATGAAAAACTGTTTTTT
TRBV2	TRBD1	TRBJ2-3	CASSAGQGDGDTQYF	TGTGCCAGCAGCGCGGGACAGGGGGATGGAGATACGCAGTATTTT
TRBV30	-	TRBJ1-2	CAWSSGVYGYTF	TGTGCCTGGAGCTCGGGGGTCTATGGCTACACCTTC
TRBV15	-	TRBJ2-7	CATSTRAGASSYEQYF	TGTGCCACCAGCACCCGGGCGGGTGCGAGCTCCTACGAGCAGTACTTC
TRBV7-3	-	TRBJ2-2	CASSPRTGNTGELFF	TGTGCCAGCAGCCCCCGGACTGGGAACACCGGGGAGCTGTTTTTT